What follows is one T cell receptor beta chain and its context. What this receptor recognizes is not known. No base quality information exists; no much larger clone differs at one position. Participants in the prospective study were enrolled through a virtual design, were aged roughly 18 to 95 years, and lived in fewer than 30 United States geographic areas. To assign participants to cohorts, the prospective study relied on clinical history that participants themselves reported in a screening survey and a study questionnaire. For ImmuneRACE Cohort 3, a participant was defined as recovered based on two consecutive negative NP/OP PCR tests, clearance by a healthcare professional, or resolution of symptoms. Each participant in the prospective study had whole blood, serum and a nasopharyngeal or oropharyngeal swab collected by mobile phlebotomists. Prospective study participants could optionally give additional blood draws and questionnaires over an approximately two-month period. Blood samples from the prospective study were shipped frozen or at room temperature prior to DNA extraction.

TCRbeta CDR3 regions were amplified from genomic DNA by means of the immunoSEQ Assay, a bias-controlled multiplex PCR. Under the source paper's analysis protocol: Nucleated cell counts per sample were estimated from amplification of reference gene primers within the assay. To quantify the absolute abundance of each unique TCRbeta CDR3 rearrangement, sequence reads were collapsed and filtered. For each sample, productive Simpson clonality was calculated by taking the square root of Simpson's diversity index across productive rearrangements. Imported from immuneACCESS, the table was reduced by TCRdb to in-frame sequences with V and J called. These copies leave out some clones; in studies compared against another copy, an unresolved V gene accounts for under half, and the cause of the remainder is not known. V, J and clone size are those of that table, while D and trimming were read from the DNA. In this sample the table shows approximately 230,000 clones, roughly four fifths of which occur a single time. The ten biggest clones cover 15% of the sample.

The data belong to a study of blood T cell repertoires in COVID-19 (TCRdb year 2020). Study-wide context: Collaborator samples came from the United States, Italy and Spain and covered acute and convalescent phases of COVID-19. Sample metadata almost always included a de-identified subject ID, COVID-19 status, age in years and sex. Where available, HLA class I and class II types were obtained from metadata supplied by the sample provider rather than from assay-based typing. The prospective study material was composed of cDNA or gDNA derived from T cells, B-cell-depleted T cells, or PBMCs. The repertoires were released in a freely available public database meant as a resource for research on the immune response to SARS-CoV-2. Subjects who had been exposed to COVID-19, were actively infected with it, or had recovered from it provided the deeply sampled blood TCRbeta repertoires that made up the dataset. Samples were obtained from the ongoing ImmuneRACE study (first 160 participants) and from 1,254 subjects provided by 6 global collaborators. The research as a whole found: The amount of clinical and demographic metadata varied by source and participant and was provided uncurated.

CDR1 and CDR2 (SGHVS, FQNEAQ) derive from the germline V gene. Compared with germline, V lacks 3 bases and J lacks 3 bases; bases without a gene match: 9. The cysteine opens and the phenylalanine closes a CDR3 of 17 amino acids. The retained sequence is limited to the CDR3, 51 bases, with the frame set at the first base. The V and J genes are TRBV7-8 and TRBJ2-7, with 12 middle bases fitting TRBD2. Sequenced sample: PBMCs or T cells enriched from blood (not recorded which). This sequence was found in a man aged 35-49 years who had recovered from COVID-19. For the CDR3, the sequence is CASSFLLRTSGIYEQYF. Here is the DNA: TGTGCCAGCAGCTTTCTCCTGAGGACTAGCGGGATCTACGAGCAGTACTTC.